Below are 11 T cell receptor beta chains sequenced from a single sample in a study of cytomegalovirus exposure and HLA in healthy donors. Researchers ran the PCR with 60 Vbeta and 13 Jbeta primers. Assay used: immunoSEQ multiplex PCR; TCRdb lists only in-frame clones, some missing. The data hold about 140,000 clones, with about 76% observed a single time. Sequenced input: PBMCs. The receptor source for this set is a female donor in good health and CMV-seronegative.

V usage is TRBV10-1 and J usage is TRBJ1-1; D is unresolved. V was cut by 3 bases and J by 4 bases, with 9 bases left in between. Germline lookup yields CDR1 WNHNN and CDR2 SYGVQD (reference sequence). The CDR3 has 13 residues. CDR3 protein: CASSENLSTEAFF. CDR3 sequence (DNA): TGCGCCAGCAGTGAAAACCTCAGCACTGAAGCTTTCTTT.

This clone was seen only a few times. The chain recombines TRBV2 with TRBJ2-5, with 7 bases matching TRBD1. Germline lookup yields CDR1 SNHLY and CDR2 FYNNEI. This CDR3 is 12 amino acids long. V lost 9 bases and J lost 2; bases outside the gene matches: 3. For the CDR3, the DNA is TGTGCCAGGGGGGACAGTCAAGAGACCCAGTACTTC. As protein: CARGDSQETQYF.

The V gene is TRBV28, the J gene TRBJ2-7; weak D call: TRBD1 (6 bases). Trimming removed 5 bases at V and 0 bases at J, with 11 bases between. From germline, CDR1 is MDHEN and CDR2 SYDVKM. The CDR3 runs to 14 residues. The CDR3 is CASSTPTGSYEQYF. The CDR3 DNA reads TGTGCCAGCAGTACCCCGACAGGCTCCTACGAGCAGTACTTC. The whole variable domain, remainder taken from reference TRBV28 and TRBJ2-7, is DVKVTQSSRYLVKRTGEKVFLECVQDMDHENMFWYRQDPGLGLRLIYFSYDVKMKEKGDIPEGYSVSREKKERFSLILESASTNQTSMYLCASSTPTGSYEQYFGPGTRLTVT.

V is TRBV7-2 and J is TRBJ2-1, with D maybe TRBD2 (6 bases). Trimming pared 0 bases from V and 8 bases from J, leaving 8 bases between. CDR1 is SGHTA and CDR2 is FQGNSA in the germline V gene. The length of the CDR3 is 13 residues. The CDR3 here is CASSLAPGDEQFF. The CDR3 DNA follows: TGTGCCAGCAGCTTAGCTCCGGGGGATGAGCAGTTCTTC.

The chain joins TRBV5-4 to TRBJ2-7, with 9 bases fitting TRBD1. The V gene end was trimmed by 2 bases and the J gene end by 3 bases; junction bases not matched to a gene: 6. The CDR3 runs to 15 residues. CDR1 SGHNT and CDR2 YYREEE come from the germline V gene (reference sequence). CDR3: CASSFRDRALYEQYF. The CDR3 region has the DNA TGTGCCAGCAGCTTCCGGGACAGGGCCCTCTACGAGCAGTACTTC.

The rearrangement links TRBV6-1 to TRBJ1-1, with TRBD1 as a possible D gene (5 bases). This CDR3 has 16 amino acids. Germline V gene data show CDR1 as MNHNS and CDR2 as SASEGT. Trimming cost V 0 bases and J 1 base, with 12 bases left between them. DNA for the CDR3: TGTGCCAGCAGTGAAGCGGGGAGGGGCTCGAACACTGAAGCTTTCTTT. Translated: CASSEAGRGSNTEAFF.

This chain links TRBV5-4 with TRBJ2-7; 7 bases align to TRBD2. The CDR3 has 14 residues. Germline loops: CDR1 SGHNT, CDR2 YYREEE (reference sequence). V lost 2 bases, J lost 3 bases, and 5 bases stayed unmatched. CDR3 sequence: CASSFGLAVYEQYF. For the CDR3, the DNA is TGTGCCAGCAGCTTCGGTCTAGCGGTCTACGAGCAGTACTTC.

The chain recombines TRBV11-1 with TRBJ2-3; D may be TRBD1 (5 bases). Trimming took off 5 bases at V and 6 bases at J, with 12 bases between the two ends. Germline V gene data show CDR1 as SGHAT and CDR2 as FQDESV (reference sequence). The CDR3 runs 13 residues. DNA of the CDR3: TGTGCCAGCAGCCGACCAAAGGGGGATACGCAGTATTTT. Translated: CASSRPKGDTQYF.

This clone has only a few counts. This chain connects TRBV6-5 to TRBJ1-2; 8 bases are shared with TRBD1. V was pared by 2 bases and J by 7 bases, with 6 bases of the junction left unmatched. Germline assignment: CDR1 MNHEY and CDR2 SVGAGI. The CDR3 runs 14 residues. This CDR3 reads CASSYKPGGVGYTF. The CDR3 DNA is TGTGCCAGCAGTTACAAGCCAGGGGGCGTTGGCTACACCTTC.

This clone was seen only once. This chain uses TRBV27 with TRBJ2-7, with a weak D call TRBD1 (6 bases). The CDR3 contains 13 residues. CDR1 and CDR2 (germline): MNHEY, SMNVEV (reference sequence). V dropped 5 bases and J dropped 5 bases, with 13 bases sitting between them. CDR3 loop: CASSPGTLDEQYF. CDR3 nucleotides: TGTGCCAGCAGTCCTGGGACATTAGACGAGCAGTACTTC.

The V gene is TRBV7-9, the J gene TRBJ1-1, with TRBD1 matching over 11 bases. CDR3 length: 15 amino acids. V trimming: 5 bases; J trimming: 4 bases; junction bases outside the gene matches: 6. From germline, CDR1 is SEHNR and CDR2 FQNEAQ (reference sequence). The CDR3: CASSLLGTGGTEAFF. In nucleotides, the CDR3 is TGTGCCAGCAGCCTTTTAGGGACAGGGGGCACTGAAGCTTTCTTT.